Below are 24 T cell receptor beta chains sequenced from a single sample in a study of shared clonotypes between healthy human individuals. Using immunoSEQ multiplex PCR, the repertoire was profiled, and TCRdb retains in-frame clones only, with some absent. The sample holds 950,000 to 1,100,000 clones, approximately 78% seen once. The sequenced sample consisted of memory CD4+ T cells from PBMCs. The subset: CD45RA-negative fraction. These receptors were obtained from a man in his late teens or twenties in good health. Some clones in this sample may be carry-over from other donors' samples.

V usage is TRBV4-1 and J usage is TRBJ2-1; D might be TRBD1 or TRBD2, each matching 5 bases. CDR1 MGHRA and CDR2 YSYEKL come from the germline V gene. Trimming removed 3 bases at V and 6 bases at J, with 15 bases between. The CDR3 runs 15 residues. The chain's CDR3 is CASSQGVQRVNEQFF. CDR3 in DNA: TGCGCCAGCAGCCAGGGGGTTCAGAGGGTCAATGAGCAGTTCTTC.

This chain connects TRBV5-6 to TRBJ1-2; D possibly corresponds to TRBD1 (5 bases). The V end was cut by 2 bases, the J end by 3 bases, with 11 bases between. Germline-derived CDR1 and CDR2 are SGHDT and YYEEEE. The CDR3 contains 14 residues. CDR3 in DNA: TGTGCCAGCAGCTTTGGGCGGGGGGACTATGGCTACACCTTC. It codes for CASSFGRGDYGYTF.

The chain employs TRBV2 and TRBJ2-5, with 7 bases aligning to TRBD1. The trim removed 5 bases at V and 5 bases at J, leaving 8 bases unmatched. This CDR3 spans 14 amino acids. Germline V gene lookup returns CDR1 SNHLY and CDR2 FYNNEI. The CDR3 here is CASSWDSDYETQYF. In DNA form, the CDR3 reads TGTGCCAGCAGTTGGGACAGTGACTACGAGACCCAGTACTTC.

The chain combines TRBV9 with TRBJ2-1, with D unclear. This CDR3 is built from 13 residues. Deletions cut 4 bases from V and 0 bases from J, with 5 bases between. Looked up from germline, CDR1 is SGDLS and CDR2 is YYNGEE. CDR3 sequence: CASSPASYNEQFF. The CDR3 DNA is TGTGCCAGCAGCCCCGCCTCCTACAATGAGCAGTTCTTC.

This clone came up a few times. The CDR3 nucleotides are TGTGCCAGCAGTGGAGGCCTCGGCGAAGCTTTCTTT. Translating gives CASSGGLGEAFF. The chain combines TRBV7-9 with TRBJ1-1; no definite D call. The ends were cut back, 6 bases at V and 8 bases at J, with 13 bases in the middle. Germline values: CDR1 SEHNR, CDR2 FQNEAQ (reference sequence). The CDR3 has 12 residues.

The CDR3: CASSPRGNYGYTF. The DNA for the CDR3 is TGCGCCAGCAGCCCAAGGGGTAACTATGGCTACACCTTC. This rearrangement joins TRBV10-2 to TRBJ1-2, with D possibly being TRBD1 (5 bases). This CDR3 region has 13 residues. Germline V gene sequence: CDR1 WSHSY, CDR2 SAAADI. Deletions cut 6 bases from V and 1 base from J, with 9 bases between.

V usage is TRBV18 and J usage is TRBJ2-7, with a weak D call TRBD1 (6 bases). Germline V lookup: CDR1 KGHSH, CDR2 LQKENI. V lost 4 bases, J lost 3 bases, and 10 bases lay in between. The CDR3 spans 13 residues. CDR3 sequence (DNA): TGTGCCAGCTCACAGGGGGAAGGCTACGAGCAGTACTTC. Translated: CASSQGEGYEQYF.

J is TRBJ1-1 and V is TRBV2; D ambiguous. The CDR3 is 13 amino acids. CDR1 and CDR2 from the germline V gene are SNHLY and FYNNEI. Trimming left V 7 bases short and J 2 bases short, with 11 bases between. In DNA form, the CDR3 reads TGTGCCAGCATCAGGAACAGCAACACTGAAGCTTTCTTT. Amino acid sequence: CASIRNSNTEAFF.

Comment on this clone: Other nucleotide sequences in the sample specify the same CDR3. The chain's CDR3 is CASSPPGQGGETQYF. CDR3 sequence (DNA): TGTGCCAGCTCACCACCTGGTCAGGGTGGGGAGACCCAGTACTTC. This chain links TRBV18 with TRBJ2-5; TRBD1 is a possible D gene (5 bases). The V gene lost 0 bases and the J gene lost 5 bases, with 13 bases spanning the gap. CDR1 is KGHSH, CDR2 LQKENI, per germline. The CDR3 is 15 residues long.

The chain couples TRBV27 to TRBJ2-7, with 15 bases aligning to TRBD2. V gave up 8 bases and J gave up 6 bases; unmatched junction bases: 5. Germline CDR1 reads MNHEY; CDR2 reads SMNVEV (reference sequence). This CDR3 comprises 14 residues. The CDR3: CASQTGLAGGEQYF. CDR3 bases: TGTGCCAGCCAGACGGGACTAGCGGGAGGCGAGCAGTACTTC.

The chain links TRBV25-1 to TRBJ1-2, with TRBD1 matching over 7 bases. CDR3 size: 15 residues. The germline V gene encodes CDR1 MGHDK and CDR2 SYGVNS. V dropped 1 base and J dropped 7; count of bases not matched to a gene: 9. In DNA, the CDR3 is TGTGCCAGCAGTGAATCGAGAGGGGGCGCCGGTGGCTACACCTTC. It is translated as CASSESRGGAGGYTF.

The rearrangement uses TRBV7-9 and TRBJ2-6; unclear D gene. The CDR3 consists of 11 residues. Germline lookup yields CDR1 SEHNR and CDR2 FQNEAQ (reference sequence). Between the trimmed V and J ends, which lost 5 bases and 9 bases, there was a span of 5 bases. The CDR3 spells CASSALNVLTF. Here the CDR3 DNA reads TGTGCCAGCAGCGCGCTCAACGTCCTGACTTTC.

With regard to this clone: At one of its ends the junction is not consistent with the germline gene, which may arise from a read error. The chain combines TRBV20-1 with TRBJ1-1; 7 bases map to TRBD1. The length of the CDR3 is 10 residues. The germline CDR1 and CDR2 sequences are DFQATT and SNEGSKA (reference sequence). CDR3 region: CSARGGQGEW. In nucleotides, the CDR3 is TGCAGTGCTAGAGGGGGGCAGGGGGAATGG.

The chain links TRBV29-1 to TRBJ2-7; 7 positions agree with TRBD2. The junction had 4 bases not matched to a gene; V was cut back by 6 bases and J by 5 bases. The CDR3 is 11 residues long. Germline V CDR1 and CDR2: SQVTM, ANQGSEA. The DNA of the CDR3 is TGCAGCGTCGCAACTAGCGACGAGCAGTACTTC. Translated: CSVATSDEQYF.

CDR3 protein: CASSPFGRESYF. CDR3 coding DNA: TGTGCCAGCAGTCCCTTTGGGCGGGAGAGCTACTTC. The chain employs TRBV6-6 and TRBJ2-7; 7 bases line up with TRBD2. V trimming: 5 bases; J trimming: 13 bases; junction bases outside the gene matches: 11. Germline V CDR1 and CDR2: MNHNY, SVGAGI (reference sequence). This CDR3 is 12 amino acids long.

The rearrangement links TRBV5-1 to TRBJ2-5; D ambiguous. Germline values: CDR1 SGHRS, CDR2 YFSETQ. V was cut by 5 bases and J by 4 bases, with 6 bases left in between. The CDR3 runs to 11 residues. The CDR3 loop is CASRVRETQYF. The CDR3, as DNA: TGCGCCAGCAGGGTACGAGAGACCCAGTACTTC.

This clone was recorded once. This chain uses TRBV7-2 with TRBJ2-5; D possibly matches TRBD1 or TRBD2 (5 bases each). Trimming stripped 5 bases from V and 6 bases from J, with 16 bases between. CDR1 and CDR2 (germline): SGHTA, FQGNSA. The CDR3 contains 14 residues. The CDR3 DNA reads as TGTGCCAGCAGCGTACGGCGAGGGGCCAAGACCCAGTACTTC. Translating gives CASSVRRGAKTQYF.

This clone was detected only once. The same CDR3 is also encoded by other DNA sequences in this sample. V is TRBV5-1 and J is TRBJ1-3; D unresolved. Per germline, CDR1 SGHRS and CDR2 YFSETQ. With 4 bases removed from V and 2 bases from J, the gap between germline ends came to 10 bases. CDR3 length equals 14 residues. CDR3 protein: CASSPGGPGNTIYF. CDR3 DNA: TGCGCCAGCAGCCCGGGAGGCCCTGGAAACACCATATATTTT.

This chain joins TRBV11-3 and TRBJ2-1, with 8 bases matching TRBD1. J lost 6 bases, V lost 5 bases, and 6 bases had no gene match. The CDR3 covers 14 residues. Germline-derived CDR1 and CDR2 are SGHNT and YENEEA. CDR3 protein: CASSPRTGSNEQFF. The CDR3 DNA sequence: TGTGCCAGCAGCCCTCGGACAGGGAGCAATGAGCAGTTCTTC.

On this clone itself: Relative to the germline gene, one junction end is altered; a read error may explain this. The CDR3 protein is CASSLDSQFMHF. The CDR3 region has the DNA TGTGCCAGCAGCTTAGACTCACAGTTCATGCACTTC. The chain joins TRBV7-9 to TRBJ2-5; D ambiguous. The CDR3 totals 12 residues. Germline CDR1 SEHNR, CDR2 FQNEAQ (reference sequence).

The V gene is TRBV29-1, the J gene TRBJ2-7, with D maybe TRBD2 (5 bases). The CDR3 length is 12 residues. In germline, CDR1 is SQVTM, CDR2 ANQGSEA. The germline V and J ends were trimmed by 2 bases and 3 bases, with 8 bases remaining between them. CDR3 loop: CSVEKGVYEQYF. In DNA form, the CDR3 reads TGCAGCGTTGAAAAGGGAGTCTACGAGCAGTACTTC.

The chain links TRBV7-9 to TRBJ2-1; a possible D gene is TRBD2 (6 bases). The germline V gene has CDR1 SEHNR and CDR2 FQNEAQ (reference sequence). There are 16 residues in the CDR3. Trimming removed 3 bases from V and 7 bases from J, with 19 bases in between. CDR3 sequence reads: CASSLPLGEARNEQFF. In nucleotides, the CDR3 is TGTGCCAGCAGCTTGCCTTTGGGGGAGGCGAGGAATGAGCAGTTCTTC.

The CDR3 DNA is TGTGCCAGCACCGAGGAGGGGACTGGCGAGCAGTTCTTC. Residues: CASTEEGTGEQFF. The rearrangement joins TRBV2 to TRBJ2-1, with a weak D call TRBD2 (6 bases). This CDR3 comprises 13 residues. V was clipped by 7 bases and J by 10 bases, with 17 bases between them. Germline assignment: CDR1 SNHLY and CDR2 FYNNEI.

The CDR3 DNA reads as TGTGCCAGCAGCTCTAGGGGGGTGGACACTGAAGCTTTCTTT. It specifies CASSSRGVDTEAFF. The chain carries TRBV11-3 and TRBJ1-1, with a possible D match to TRBD1 (6 bases). In germline, CDR1 is SGHNT, CDR2 YENEEA. V was trimmed by 4 bases and J by 3 bases, leaving 12 bases between them. The CDR3 has 14 residues.